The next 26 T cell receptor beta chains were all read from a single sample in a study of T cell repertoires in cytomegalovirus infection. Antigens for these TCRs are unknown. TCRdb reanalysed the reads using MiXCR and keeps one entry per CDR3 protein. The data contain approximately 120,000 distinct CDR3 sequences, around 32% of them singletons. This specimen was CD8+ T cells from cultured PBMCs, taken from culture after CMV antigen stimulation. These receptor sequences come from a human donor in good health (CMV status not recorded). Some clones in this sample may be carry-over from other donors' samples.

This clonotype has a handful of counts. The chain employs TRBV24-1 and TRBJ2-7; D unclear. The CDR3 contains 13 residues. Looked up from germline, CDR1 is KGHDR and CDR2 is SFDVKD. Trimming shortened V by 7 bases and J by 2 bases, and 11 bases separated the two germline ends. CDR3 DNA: TGTGCCACCAGCGAAAGTAAGACCTACGAGCAGTACTTC. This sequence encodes CATSESKTYEQYF.

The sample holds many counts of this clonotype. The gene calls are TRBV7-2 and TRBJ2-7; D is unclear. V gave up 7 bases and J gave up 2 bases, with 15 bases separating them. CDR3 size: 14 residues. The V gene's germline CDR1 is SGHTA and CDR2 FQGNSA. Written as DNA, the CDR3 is TGTGCCAGCACCGTGGGCGGAATAACCTACGAGCAGTACTTC. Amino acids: CASTVGGITYEQYF.

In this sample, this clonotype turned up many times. CDR3 in amino acids: CASSLGEGTGELFF. CDR3 DNA: TGTGCCAGCAGCTTAGGGGAGGGCACCGGGGAGCTGTTTTTT. The rearrangement joins TRBV13 to TRBJ2-2, with a weak D call TRBD2 (6 bases). CDR3 length: 14 residues. Germline V gene lookup returns CDR1 PRHDT and CDR2 FYEKMQ (reference sequence). The V and J ends lost 0 bases and 4 bases respectively, with 6 bases between them.

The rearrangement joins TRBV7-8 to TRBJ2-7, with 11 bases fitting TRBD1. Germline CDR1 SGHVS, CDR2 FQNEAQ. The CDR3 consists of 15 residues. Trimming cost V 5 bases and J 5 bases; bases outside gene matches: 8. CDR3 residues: CASSLMPGQGDEQYF. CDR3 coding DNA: TGTGCCAGCAGCCTAATGCCGGGACAGGGGGACGAGCAGTACTTC.

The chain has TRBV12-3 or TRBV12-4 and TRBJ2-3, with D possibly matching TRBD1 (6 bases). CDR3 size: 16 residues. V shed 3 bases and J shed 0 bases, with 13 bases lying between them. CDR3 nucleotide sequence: TGTGCCAGCAGTTTGAGTGGGGGCACGAGCACAGATACGCAGTATTTT. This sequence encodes CASSLSGGTSTDTQYF.

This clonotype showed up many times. The CDR3 sequence: CATSPIGTNTEAFF. The CDR3 DNA is TGTGCCACCAGCCCGATCGGGACGAACACTGAAGCTTTCTTT. V and J are TRBV15 and TRBJ1-1, with D possibly being TRBD1 (5 bases). Germline V gene sequence: CDR1 LNHNV, CDR2 YYDKDF (reference sequence). The CDR3 consists of 14 residues. V lost 5 bases and J lost 1, with 11 bases in between.

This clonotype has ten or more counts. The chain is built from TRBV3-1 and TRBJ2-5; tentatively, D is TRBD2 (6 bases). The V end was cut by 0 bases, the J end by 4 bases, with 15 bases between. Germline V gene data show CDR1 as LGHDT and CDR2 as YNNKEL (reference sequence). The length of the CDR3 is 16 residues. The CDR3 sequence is CASSQDWREGPETQYF. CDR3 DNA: TGTGCCAGCAGCCAAGATTGGAGGGAAGGTCCAGAGACCCAGTACTTC.

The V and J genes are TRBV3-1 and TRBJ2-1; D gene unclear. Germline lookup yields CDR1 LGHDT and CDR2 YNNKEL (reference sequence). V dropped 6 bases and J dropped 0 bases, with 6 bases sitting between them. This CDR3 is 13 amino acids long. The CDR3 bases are TGTGCCAGCAGTTCCGGCTCCTACAATGAGCAGTTCTTC. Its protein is CASSSGSYNEQFF.

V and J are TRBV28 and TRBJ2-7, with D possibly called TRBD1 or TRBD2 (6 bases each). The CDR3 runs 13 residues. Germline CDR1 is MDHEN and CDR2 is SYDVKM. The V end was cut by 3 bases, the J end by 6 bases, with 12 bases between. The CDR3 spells CASSLGRGGEQYF. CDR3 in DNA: TGTGCCAGCAGTTTGGGCAGGGGAGGCGAGCAGTACTTC.

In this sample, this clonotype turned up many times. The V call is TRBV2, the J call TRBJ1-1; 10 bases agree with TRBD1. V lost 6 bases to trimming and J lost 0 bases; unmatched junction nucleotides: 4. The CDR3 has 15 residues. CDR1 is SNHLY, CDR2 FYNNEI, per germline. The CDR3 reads CASRPGQGLNTEAFF. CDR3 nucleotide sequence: TGTGCCAGCAGACCGGGACAGGGGCTGAACACTGAAGCTTTCTTT.

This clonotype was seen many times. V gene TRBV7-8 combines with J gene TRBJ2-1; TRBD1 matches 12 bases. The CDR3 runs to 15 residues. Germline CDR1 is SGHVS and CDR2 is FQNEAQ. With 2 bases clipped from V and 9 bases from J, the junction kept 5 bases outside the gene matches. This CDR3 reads CASSLLGQGAGEQFF. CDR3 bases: TGTGCCAGCAGCTTATTGGGACAGGGGGCTGGTGAGCAGTTCTTC.

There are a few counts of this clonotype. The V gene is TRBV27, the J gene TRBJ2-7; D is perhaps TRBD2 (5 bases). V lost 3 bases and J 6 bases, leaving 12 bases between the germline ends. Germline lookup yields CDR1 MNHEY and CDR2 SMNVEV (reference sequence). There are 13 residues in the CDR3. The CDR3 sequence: CASSFFRGREQYF. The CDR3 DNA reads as TGTGCCAGCAGTTTTTTTAGAGGGCGCGAGCAGTACTTC.

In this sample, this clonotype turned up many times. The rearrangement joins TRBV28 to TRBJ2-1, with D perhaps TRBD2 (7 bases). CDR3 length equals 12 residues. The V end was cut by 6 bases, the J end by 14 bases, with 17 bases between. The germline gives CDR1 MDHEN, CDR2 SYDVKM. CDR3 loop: CASSAEGGDEFF. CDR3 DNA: TGTGCCAGCAGCGCCGAGGGGGGGGACGAGTTCTTC.

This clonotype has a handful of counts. The CDR3 is CASSLVAGSGVSGTQYF. CDR3 in DNA: TGTGCCAGCAGCTTAGTAGCTGGTAGCGGGGTGTCGGGGACCCAGTACTTC. V usage is TRBV7-6 and J usage is TRBJ2-5; TRBD2 agrees at 8 bases. Unmatched junction bases numbered 14, after V lost 1 base and J lost 7 bases. Germline CDR1 and CDR2: SGHVS and FNYEAQ. The CDR3 has 17 residues. Supplemented by reference TRBV7-6 and TRBJ2-5, the full variable domain reads GAGVSQSPRYKVTKRGQDVALRCDPISGHVSLYWYRQALGQGPEFLTYFNYEAQQDKSGLPNDRFSAERPEGSISTLTIQRTEQRDSAMYRCASSLVAGSGVSGTQYFGPGTRLLVL.

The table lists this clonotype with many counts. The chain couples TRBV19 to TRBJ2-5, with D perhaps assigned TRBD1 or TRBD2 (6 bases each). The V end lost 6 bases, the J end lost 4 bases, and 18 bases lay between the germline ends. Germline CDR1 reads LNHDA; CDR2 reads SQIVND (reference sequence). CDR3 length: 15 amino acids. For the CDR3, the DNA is TGTGCCAGTAGCCCCTTGGCCCGGGGGCGAGAGACCCAGTACTTC. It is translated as CASSPLARGRETQYF.

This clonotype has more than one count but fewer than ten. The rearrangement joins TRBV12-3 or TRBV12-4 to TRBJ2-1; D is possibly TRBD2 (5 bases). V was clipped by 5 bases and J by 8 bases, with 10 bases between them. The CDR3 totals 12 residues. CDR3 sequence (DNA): TGTGCCAGCAGTAATCTAGCAGATGAGCAGTTCTTC. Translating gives CASSNLADEQFF.

CDR3 sequence (DNA): TGTGCCATCAGTGAAGGTAGCGGGGGCCCCCAAGAGACCCAGTACTTC. Its translation: CAISEGSGGPQETQYF. The rearrangement joins TRBV10-3 to TRBJ2-5; 9 positions agree with TRBD2. This CDR3 contains 16 residues. V trimming: 3 bases; J trimming: 1 base; junction bases outside the gene matches: 6. Germline lookup yields CDR1 ENHRY and CDR2 SYGVKD.

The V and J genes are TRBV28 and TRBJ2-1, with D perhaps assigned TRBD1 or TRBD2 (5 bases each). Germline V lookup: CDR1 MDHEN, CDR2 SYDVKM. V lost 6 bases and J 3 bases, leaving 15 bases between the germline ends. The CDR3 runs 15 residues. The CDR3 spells CASSLGRYYYNEQFF. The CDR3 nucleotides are TGTGCCAGCAGCCTGGGACGGTACTACTACAATGAGCAGTTCTTC.

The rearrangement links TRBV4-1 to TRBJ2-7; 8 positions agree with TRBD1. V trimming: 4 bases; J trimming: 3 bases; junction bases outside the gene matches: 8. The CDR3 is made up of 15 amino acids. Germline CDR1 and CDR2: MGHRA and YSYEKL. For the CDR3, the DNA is TGCGCCAGCAGCCCCTGGACAGGGATAGGCTACGAGCAGTACTTC. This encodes CASSPWTGIGYEQYF.

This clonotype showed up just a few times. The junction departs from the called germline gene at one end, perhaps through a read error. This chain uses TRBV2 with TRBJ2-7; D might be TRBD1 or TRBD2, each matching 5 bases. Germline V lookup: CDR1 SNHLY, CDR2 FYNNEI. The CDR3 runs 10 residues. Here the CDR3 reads CASRSGATNF. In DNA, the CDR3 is TGTGCCAGCAGGTCCGGGGCGACCAACTTC. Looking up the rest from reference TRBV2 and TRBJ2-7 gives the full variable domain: EPEVTQTPSHQVTQMGQEVILRCVPISNHLYFYWYRQILGQKVEFLVSFYNNEISEKSEIFDDQFSVERPDGSNFTLKIRSTKLEDSAMYFCASRSGATNFGPGTRLTVT.

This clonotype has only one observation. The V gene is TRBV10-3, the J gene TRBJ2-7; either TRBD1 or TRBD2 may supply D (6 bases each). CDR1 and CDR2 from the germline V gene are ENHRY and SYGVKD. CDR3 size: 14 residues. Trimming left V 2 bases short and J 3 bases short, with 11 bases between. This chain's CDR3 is CAISEHREDYEQYF. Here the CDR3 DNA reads TGTGCCATCAGTGAGCACAGGGAGGACTACGAGCAGTACTTC.

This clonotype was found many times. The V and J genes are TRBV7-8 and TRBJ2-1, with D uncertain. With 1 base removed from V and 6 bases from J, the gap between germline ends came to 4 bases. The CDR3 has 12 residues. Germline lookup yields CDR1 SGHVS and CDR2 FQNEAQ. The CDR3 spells CASSLGFNEQFF. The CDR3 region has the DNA TGTGCCAGCAGCTTAGGATTCAATGAGCAGTTCTTC.

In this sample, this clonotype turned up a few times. The CDR3 spells CASGFAGEVYFEQYF. The CDR3 DNA follows: TGTGCTAGTGGTTTCGCGGGGGAAGTTTATTTCGAGCAGTACTTC. The rearrangement links TRBV12-5 to TRBJ2-7, with TRBD2 matching over 7 bases. Germline CDR1 reads LGHNT; CDR2 reads FRNRAP. This CDR3 contains 15 residues. The V segment lost 3 bases and the J segment 6 bases; nucleotides outside the gene matches: 11. Full variable domain (missing parts from reference TRBV12-5 and TRBJ2-7): DARVTQTPRHKVTEMGQEVTMRCQPILGHNTVFWYRQTMMQGLELLAYFRNRAPLDDSGMPKDRFSAEMPDATLATLKIQPSEPRDSAVYFCASGFAGEVYFEQYFGPGTRLTVT.

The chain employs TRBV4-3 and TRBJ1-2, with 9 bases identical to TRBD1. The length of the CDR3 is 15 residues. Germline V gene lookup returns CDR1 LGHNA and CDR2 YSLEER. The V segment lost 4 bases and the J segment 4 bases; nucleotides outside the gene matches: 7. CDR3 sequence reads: CASSPSGQGPYGYTF. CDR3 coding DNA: TGCGCCAGCAGCCCTTCGGGACAGGGTCCCTATGGCTACACCTTC.

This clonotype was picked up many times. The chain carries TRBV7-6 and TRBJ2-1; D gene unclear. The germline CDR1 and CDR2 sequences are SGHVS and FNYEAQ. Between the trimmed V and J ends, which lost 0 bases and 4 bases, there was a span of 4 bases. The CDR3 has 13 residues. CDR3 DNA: TGTGCCAGCAGCTTAGCGGTATACAATGAGCAGTTCTTC. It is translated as CASSLAVYNEQFF.

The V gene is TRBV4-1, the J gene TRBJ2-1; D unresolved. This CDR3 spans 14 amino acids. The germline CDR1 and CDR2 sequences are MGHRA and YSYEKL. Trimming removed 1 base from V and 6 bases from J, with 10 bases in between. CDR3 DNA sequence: TGCGCCAGCAGCCAAGTTCCGGCTATCAATGAGCAGTTCTTC. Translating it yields CASSQVPAINEQFF.